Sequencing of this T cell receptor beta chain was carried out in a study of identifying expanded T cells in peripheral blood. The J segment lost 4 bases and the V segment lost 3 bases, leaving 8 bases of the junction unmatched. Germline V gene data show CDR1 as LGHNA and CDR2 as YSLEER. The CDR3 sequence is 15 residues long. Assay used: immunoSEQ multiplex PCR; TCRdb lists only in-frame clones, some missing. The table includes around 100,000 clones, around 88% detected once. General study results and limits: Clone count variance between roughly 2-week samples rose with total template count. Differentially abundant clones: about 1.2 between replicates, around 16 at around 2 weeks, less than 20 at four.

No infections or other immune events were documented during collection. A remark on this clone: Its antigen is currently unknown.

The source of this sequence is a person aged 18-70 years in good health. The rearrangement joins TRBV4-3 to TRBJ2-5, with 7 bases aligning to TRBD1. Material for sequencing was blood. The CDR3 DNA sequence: TGCGCCAGCAGCCACGATCAACAGGGGACAGAGACCCAGTACTTC. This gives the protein CASSHDQQGTETQYF.